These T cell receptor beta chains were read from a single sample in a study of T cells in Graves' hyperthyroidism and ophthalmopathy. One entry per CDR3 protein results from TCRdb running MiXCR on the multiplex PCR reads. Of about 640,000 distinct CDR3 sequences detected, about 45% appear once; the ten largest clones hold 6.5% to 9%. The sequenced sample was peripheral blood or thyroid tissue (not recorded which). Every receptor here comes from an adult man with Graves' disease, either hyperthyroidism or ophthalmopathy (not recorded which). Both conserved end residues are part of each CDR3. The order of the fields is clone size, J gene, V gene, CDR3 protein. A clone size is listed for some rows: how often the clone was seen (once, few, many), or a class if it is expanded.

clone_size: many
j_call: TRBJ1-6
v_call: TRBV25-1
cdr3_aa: CASTLGGVSPLHF

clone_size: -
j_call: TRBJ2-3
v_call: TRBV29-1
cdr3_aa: CSTEGTAPTSTDTQYF

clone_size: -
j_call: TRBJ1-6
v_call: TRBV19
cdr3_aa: CASSRDSPGSPLHF

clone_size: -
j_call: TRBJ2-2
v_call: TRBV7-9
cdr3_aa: CASSLGGQGHTGELFF

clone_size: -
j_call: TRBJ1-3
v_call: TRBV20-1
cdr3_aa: CSAGGTGAGNTIYF

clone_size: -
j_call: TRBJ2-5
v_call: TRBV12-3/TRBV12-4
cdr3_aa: CASSQASVDRGGAQYF

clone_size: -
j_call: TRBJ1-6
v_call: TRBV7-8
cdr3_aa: CAPAHYMGPLHF

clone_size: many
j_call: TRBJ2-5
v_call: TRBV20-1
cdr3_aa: CSARDRVVETQYF

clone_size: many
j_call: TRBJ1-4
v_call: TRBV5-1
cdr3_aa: CASSPQDSNEKLFF

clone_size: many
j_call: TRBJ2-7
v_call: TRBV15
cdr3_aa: CATSADSGSYEQYF

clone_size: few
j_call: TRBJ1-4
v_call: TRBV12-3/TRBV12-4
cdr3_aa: CASSPQEFDEKLFF

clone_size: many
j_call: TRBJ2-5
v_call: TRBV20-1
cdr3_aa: CSAPRRGETQYF

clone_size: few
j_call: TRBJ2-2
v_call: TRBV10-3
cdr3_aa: CAISESNGQTTGELFF

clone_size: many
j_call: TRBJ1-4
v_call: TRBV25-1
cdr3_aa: CASSGDTDEKLFF

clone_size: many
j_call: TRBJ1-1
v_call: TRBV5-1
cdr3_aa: CASSLGWSGTEAFF

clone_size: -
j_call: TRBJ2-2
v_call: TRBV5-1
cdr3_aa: CASSLGDLTGELFF

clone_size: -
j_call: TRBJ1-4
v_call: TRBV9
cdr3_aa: CASSPTGTGYEKLFF

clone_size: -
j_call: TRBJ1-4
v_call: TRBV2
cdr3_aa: CASSVGGEDEKLFF

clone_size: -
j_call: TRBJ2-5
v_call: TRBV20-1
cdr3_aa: CSARGVVGETQYF

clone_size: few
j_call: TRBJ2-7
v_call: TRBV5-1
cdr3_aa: CASSLAQVVGEQYF

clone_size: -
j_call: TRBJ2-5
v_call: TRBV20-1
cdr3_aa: CSASGRSETQYF

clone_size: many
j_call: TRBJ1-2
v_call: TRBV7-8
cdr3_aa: CASSPRDGLYGYTF

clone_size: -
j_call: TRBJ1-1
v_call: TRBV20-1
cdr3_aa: CSARDGTGATEAFF

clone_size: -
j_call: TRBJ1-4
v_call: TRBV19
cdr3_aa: CASSNRRPTNEKLFF

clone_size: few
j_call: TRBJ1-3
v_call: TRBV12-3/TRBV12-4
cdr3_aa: CASSTRQGNTIYF

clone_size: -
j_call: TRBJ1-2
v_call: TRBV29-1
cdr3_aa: CSATTGQGYGYTF